This T cell receptor beta chain was identified in a study of shared clonotypes between healthy human individuals. Study information: Researchers assigned three CD4 naive, three CD4 memory, two CD8 naive and one CD8 memory plate to each donor.

About this clone itself: The target antigen is unknown.

Study-level findings and limits: Incompleteness in sorted-subset sequencing, despite large depth, was shown by rarefaction.

The input for sorted-subset replicate PCRs was approximately 190 ng DNA, tens of thousands of T cell genomes. The assay was immunoSEQ multiplex PCR, and TCRdb's table has in-frame clones only and misses some. The profile shows about a million clones, around 80% of them singletons. V lost 5 bases and J 3 bases, leaving 10 bases between the germline ends. Germline lookup yields CDR1 MGHRA and CDR2 YSYEKL. The CDR3 length is 13 residues. Partitioning of CD4+ cells yielded a CD45RA+ naive subset and a CD45RA-negative memory subset. Sequencing was done on a sample of memory CD4+ T cells sorted from blood. Indicated subset: CD45RA-negative fraction. This chain uses TRBV4-1 with TRBJ1-2; D gene unclear. This receptor was taken from a man between 18 and 29 years old in good health. CDR3 nucleotide sequence: TGCGCCAGCAGCTATACCATGGACTATGGCTACACCTTC. It encodes CASSYTMDYGYTF.